One sample yielded the 18 T cell receptor beta chains listed below, sequenced in a study of OX40 agonist ivuxolimab in advanced cancers. The receptor library was made with the immunoSEQ multiplex PCR assay. TCRdb carries this immuneACCESS record with in-frame sequences only. Its versions omit some clonotypes, under half of them owing to an unresolved V gene in the studies checked, with the rest unexplained. This sample gives about 69,000 clones in total; around 90% of them show up just once. The ten largest clones add up to under 3.5% of the sample. The sequences come from CD4+ or CD8+ T cells sorted from blood, collected in a trial of the OX40 agonist ivuxolimab. The receptors come from an adult with an advanced solid tumor such as melanoma, head and neck, liver or kidney cancer.

This clone was seen a single time. This sequence joins TRBV7-2 and TRBJ1-1; no clear D. The CDR3 spans 14 residues. Per germline, CDR1 SGHTA and CDR2 FQGNSA. V lost 2 bases and J 2 bases, leaving 9 bases between the germline ends. The CDR3 loop is CASSLRTANTEAFF. CDR3 DNA: TGTGCCAGCAGCTTACGGACGGCAAACACTGAAGCTTTCTTT.

This chain links TRBV7-3 with TRBJ2-7; 7 nucleotides line up with TRBD2. This CDR3 comprises 16 residues. The V segment lost 1 base and the J segment 0 bases; nucleotides outside the gene matches: 6. Germline values: CDR1 SGHTA, CDR2 FQGTGA. DNA of the CDR3: TGTGCCAGCAGCTTAATACCCGCGGGGGTCTCCTACGAGCAGTACTTC. Translation gives CASSLIPAGVSYEQYF.

The chain recombines TRBV18 with TRBJ2-1, with 7 bases matching TRBD1. The CDR3 loop spans 16 amino acids. Germline lookup yields CDR1 KGHSH and CDR2 LQKENI. V gave up 4 bases and J gave up 6 bases; unmatched junction bases: 12. The CDR3 nucleotides read TGTGCCAGCTCACTATCCCGGACAGGCTTCACCAATGAGCAGTTCTTC. This codes for CASSLSRTGFTNEQFF.

This chain uses TRBV28 with TRBJ1-4, with D perhaps matching TRBD1 (5 bases). The CDR3 sequence is 16 residues long. The V end lost 3 bases, the J end lost 2 bases, and 13 bases lay between the germline ends. The germline V gene has CDR1 MDHEN and CDR2 SYDVKM. The CDR3 coding sequence is TGTGCCAGCAGTTTTTCCCCTAGGGGCACTAATGAAAAACTGTTTTTT. Translation gives CASSFSPRGTNEKLFF. The full variable domain, with the rest looked up from reference TRBV28 and TRBJ1-4, is DVKVTQSSRYLVKRTGEKVFLECVQDMDHENMFWYRQDPGLGLRLIYFSYDVKMKEKGDIPEGYSVSREKKERFSLILESASTNQTSMYLCASSFSPRGTNEKLFFGSGTQLSVL.

The CDR3 DNA sequence: TGTGCCTGGATCGAAAGGGAGAACTATGGCTACACCTTC. Protein sequence: CAWIERENYGYTF. V is TRBV30 and J is TRBJ1-2; no clear D. Trimming cost V 4 bases and J 2 bases, with 11 bases left between them. This CDR3 has 13 residues. From germline, CDR1 is GTSNPN and CDR2 SVGIG (reference sequence).

This clone was seen just once. The CDR3 DNA sequence: TGCGCCAGCAGTATCCAGGGGGGCGGGGCCAACGTCCTGACTTTC. This sequence encodes CASSIQGGGANVLTF. This chain joins TRBV5-1 and TRBJ2-6; D is perhaps TRBD1 (7 bases). Between the trimmed V and J ends, which lost 5 bases and 4 bases, there was a span of 13 bases. CDR1 and CDR2 from the germline V gene are SGHRS and YFSETQ. The CDR3 length is 15 residues.

The count of this clone is one. J is TRBJ2-5 and V is TRBV7-2; D might be TRBD2 (5 bases). V was pared by 3 bases and J by 11 bases, with 19 bases between. The germline V gene encodes CDR1 SGHTA and CDR2 FQGNSA. There are 14 residues in the CDR3. CDR3 coding DNA: TGTGCCAGCAGCTTGGAGGTCACTACGAGGGAGCAGTACTTC. This codes for CASSLEVTTREQYF.

This rearrangement joins TRBV28 to TRBJ1-5, with D possibly matching TRBD1 (5 bases). V was shortened by 8 bases and J by 2 bases, with 16 bases between the two germline ends. This CDR3 contains 15 residues. CDR1 is MDHEN and CDR2 is SYDVKM in the germline V gene. CDR3 protein: CASSRGGEGNQPQHF. CDR3 DNA sequence: TGTGCCAGCTCCCGTGGGGGGGAAGGCAATCAGCCCCAGCATTTT.

This rearrangement joins TRBV2 to TRBJ1-1; D might be TRBD1 (6 bases). This CDR3 has 15 residues. Trimming removed 4 bases from V and 1 base from J, with 13 bases in between. CDR1 SNHLY and CDR2 FYNNEI come from the germline V gene. CDR3 DNA: TGTGCCAGCAGTGCCAGCGGCAGGGGGAACACTGAAGCTTTCTTT. Its translation is CASSASGRGNTEAFF.

This sequence joins TRBV28 and TRBJ2-5, with D perhaps matching TRBD1 (6 bases). CDR3 length: 14 residues. Looked up from germline, CDR1 is MDHEN and CDR2 is SYDVKM. The V end was cut by 2 bases, the J end by 7 bases, with 14 bases between. The CDR3 DNA reads as TGTGCCAGCAGTTTAGGACAGCTAAGTGGGACCCAGTACTTC. Residues: CASSLGQLSGTQYF. The entire variable domain, with the rest obtained from reference TRBV28 and TRBJ2-5, is as follows: DVKVTQSSRYLVKRTGEKVFLECVQDMDHENMFWYRQDPGLGLRLIYFSYDVKMKEKGDIPEGYSVSREKKERFSLILESASTNQTSMYLCASSLGQLSGTQYFGPGTRLLVL.

This clone is a singleton in its sample. The chain couples TRBV18 to TRBJ2-1; D gene unclear. V was shortened by 3 bases and J by 5 bases, with 2 bases between the two germline ends. The germline V gene encodes CDR1 KGHSH and CDR2 LQKENI. CDR3 size: 11 residues. This chain's CDR3 is CASSPNNEQFF. The CDR3 nucleotides read TGTGCCAGCTCACCCAACAATGAGCAGTTCTTC. The full variable domain, with the rest looked up from reference TRBV18 and TRBJ2-1, is NAGVMQNPRHLVRRRGQEARLRCSPMKGHSHVYWYRQLPEEGLKFMVYLQKENIIDESGMPKERFSAEFPKEGPSILRIQQVVRGDSAAYFCASSPNNEQFFGPGTRLTVL.

The rearrangement links TRBV7-2 to TRBJ2-1; 9 bases are a match to TRBD2. CDR3 size: 16 residues. Trimming removed 5 bases from V and 7 bases from J; junction bases left unmatched: 12. Germline V gene data show CDR1 as SGHTA and CDR2 as FQGNSA. CDR3: CASSPSRRGGGNEQFF. DNA for the CDR3: TGTGCCAGCAGCCCCAGCAGGCGGGGGGGCGGGAATGAGCAGTTCTTC.

This chain connects TRBV4-1 to TRBJ2-3, with 11 bases matching TRBD2. The CDR3 loop spans 17 amino acids. Germline V CDR1 and CDR2: MGHRA, YSYEKL. V shed 1 base and J 2 bases; nucleotides not matched to a gene: 5. CDR3: CASSQGASGGPTDTQYF. CDR3 sequence (DNA): TGCGCCAGCAGCCAAGGTGCTAGCGGGGGGCCCACAGATACGCAGTATTTT.

This chain connects TRBV9 to TRBJ1-4, with 8 bases matching TRBD1. Trimming removed 1 base from V and 4 bases from J; junction bases left unmatched: 3. This CDR3 is 15 amino acids long. Germline V lookup: CDR1 SGDLS, CDR2 YYNGEE. CDR3 protein: CASSVTGQGNEKLFF. DNA for the CDR3: TGTGCCAGCAGCGTAACTGGACAGGGTAATGAAAAACTGTTTTTT.

This clone was recorded only once. The V gene is TRBV7-2, the J gene TRBJ2-3; D gene uncertain. CDR1 is SGHTA, CDR2 FQGNSA, per germline. The ends were cut back, 5 bases at V and 0 bases at J, with 9 bases in the middle. The CDR3 is 14 amino acids. CDR3 DNA sequence: TGTGCCAGCAGCACCCCAACGAGCACAGATACGCAGTATTTT. It translates to CASSTPTSTDTQYF.

This chain connects TRBV5-4 to TRBJ2-7; D is possibly TRBD2 (6 bases). Germline-derived CDR1 and CDR2 are SGHNT and YYREEE (reference sequence). The CDR3 totals 14 residues. The ends were cut back, 2 bases at V and 0 bases at J, with 9 bases in the middle. DNA for the CDR3: TGTGCCAGCAGCTTCGGGGGAAGCTCCTACGAGCAGTACTTC. It yields the protein CASSFGGSSYEQYF.

The V and J genes are TRBV7-9 and TRBJ2-7; D is undetermined. The CDR3 is made up of 14 amino acids. Germline V CDR1 and CDR2: SEHNR, FQNEAQ (reference sequence). Trimming shortened V by 5 bases and J by 5 bases, and 16 bases separated the two germline ends. CDR3 amino acids: CASSRLGQSDEQYF. The CDR3 DNA follows: TGTGCCAGCAGCCGACTCGGGCAGTCGGACGAGCAGTACTTC.

The chain is built from TRBV30 and TRBJ2-1, with 9 bases matching TRBD2. From germline, CDR1 is GTSNPN and CDR2 SVGIG (reference sequence). CDR3 length: 13 amino acids. V was pared by 2 bases and J by 10 bases, with 6 bases of the junction left unmatched. As DNA, the CDR3 is TGTGCCTGGAGTTTAGCGGGAGTATCCGAGCAGTTCTTC. It specifies CAWSLAGVSEQFF.